These 14 T cell receptor beta chains were sequenced from one sample in a study of T-cell reconstitution after alpha-beta-depleted transplantation in children. It was with unique molecular identifiers that the TCRbeta library was prepared. A single record per CDR3 protein comes from TCRdb applying MiXCR to the PCR reads. The top ten clones hold 2% to 3% of a sample with roughly 500,000 distinct CDR3 sequences, less than 35% of them seen once. The material sequenced was PBMCs from the stem cell graft donor, taken from the stem cell graft. Source of these receptors: a human donor who donated a stem cell graft to a child with aplastic anemia.

The V and J genes are TRBV7-9 and TRBJ1-2; D remains unclear. Trimming took off 5 bases at V and 2 bases at J, with 6 bases between the two ends. The germline V gene has CDR1 SEHNR and CDR2 FQNEAQ (reference sequence). The CDR3 loop spans 12 amino acids. The CDR3 protein is CASSDANYGYTF. The CDR3 DNA sequence: TGTGCCAGCAGCGATGCCAACTATGGCTACACCTTC.

This clonotype came up a few times. The chain has TRBV10-3 and TRBJ2-5; 7 bases line up with TRBD1. This CDR3 has 15 residues. CDR1 and CDR2 from the germline V gene are ENHRY and SYGVKD. With 4 bases clipped from V and 2 bases from J, the junction kept 7 bases outside the gene matches. The CDR3 is CAISGETGTQETQYF. The DNA of the CDR3 is TGTGCCATCAGTGGGGAGACAGGGACACAAGAGACCCAGTACTTC.

This clonotype has just a few counts. J is TRBJ2-3 and V is TRBV20-1; 9 nucleotides line up with TRBD1. Trimming removed 1 base from V and 1 base from J; junction bases left unmatched: 3. This CDR3 is built from 15 residues. Germline-derived CDR1 and CDR2 are DFQATT and SNEGSKA (reference sequence). CDR3 loop: CSARGRQGGTDTQYF. The CDR3 DNA follows: TGCAGTGCTAGAGGGCGACAGGGGGGCACAGATACGCAGTATTTT.

This chain links TRBV7-2 with TRBJ2-1, with a possible D match to TRBD1 (5 bases). The germline gives CDR1 SGHTA, CDR2 FQGNSA. Between the trimmed V and J ends, which lost 1 base and 4 bases, there was a span of 8 bases. CDR3 length: 14 residues. CDR3 in amino acids: CASSLESGYNEQFF. In DNA, the CDR3 is TGTGCCAGCAGCTTAGAATCAGGGTACAATGAGCAGTTCTTC. Drawing the rest from reference TRBV7-2 and TRBJ2-1, the complete variable domain is GAGVSQSPSNKVTEKGKDVELRCDPISGHTALYWYRQSLGQGLEFLIYFQGNSAPDKSGLPSDRFSAERTGGSVSTLTIQRTQQEDSAVYLCASSLESGYNEQFFGPGTRLTVL.

This rearrangement joins TRBV19 to TRBJ2-1, with 8 bases identical to TRBD2. This CDR3 spans 14 amino acids. CDR1 is LNHDA and CDR2 is SQIVND in the germline V gene (reference sequence). Trimming removed 5 bases from V and 7 bases from J; junction bases left unmatched: 7. This CDR3 is CASSDTGTRNEQFF. The CDR3 coding sequence is TGTGCCAGTAGTGACACCGGGACTAGGAATGAGCAGTTCTTC. Based on the CDR3 plus reference TRBV19 and TRBJ2-1, the full variable domain is DGGITQSPKYLFRKEGQNVTLSCEQNLNHDAMYWYRQDPGQGLRLIYYSQIVNDFQKGDIAEGYSVSREKKESFPLTVTSAQKNPTAFYLCASSDTGTRNEQFFGPGTRLTVL.

This clonotype has a handful of counts. The chain carries TRBV10-3 and TRBJ2-1, with D perhaps TRBD1 (6 bases). Germline CDR1 reads ENHRY; CDR2 reads SYGVKD. The CDR3 runs 14 residues. The ends were cut back, 3 bases at V and 3 bases at J, with 9 bases in the middle. CDR3 bases: TGTGCCATCAGTGAACAGGGTCACTACAATGAGCAGTTCTTC. Its protein is CAISEQGHYNEQFF.

This rearrangement joins TRBV27 to TRBJ2-7; 14 bases map to TRBD2. After removal of 4 bases from V and 1 base from J, the junction contained 6 bases not matched to a gene. CDR3 size: 17 residues. Germline V CDR1 and CDR2: MNHEY, SMNVEV (reference sequence). The CDR3 here is CASSSRLAGGGSYEQYF. CDR3 bases: TGTGCCAGCAGTTCCCGACTAGCGGGAGGGGGATCCTACGAGCAGTACTTC.

This clonotype was counted ten times or more. This chain joins TRBV20-1 and TRBJ2-4; D is possibly TRBD2 (5 bases). The CDR3 covers 15 residues. Trimming shortened V by 0 bases and J by 9 bases, and 18 bases separated the two germline ends. The germline V gene encodes CDR1 DFQATT and CDR2 SNEGSKA (reference sequence). The CDR3, as DNA: TGCAGTGCTAGAGATAACCCGGGAACACCACCCATTCAGTACTTC. Translated: CSARDNPGTPPIQYF.

The CDR3 nucleotides are TGTGCCAGCAGTTACGGGGACCGGGATCTCCTGAATGGCGAGCAGTACTTC. It yields the protein CASSYGDRDLLNGEQYF. The rearrangement joins TRBV6-2 or TRBV6-3 to TRBJ2-7; either TRBD1 or TRBD2 may fit D (5 bases each). Per germline, CDR1 MNHEY and CDR2 SVGEGT. Trimming pared 2 bases from V and 6 bases from J, leaving 23 bases between. The CDR3 totals 17 residues.

This chain links TRBV20-1 with TRBJ2-5; 11 nucleotides agree with TRBD2. CDR3 length: 15 residues. The V gene end was trimmed by 6 bases and the J gene end by 6 bases; junction bases not matched to a gene: 12. Germline V gene data show CDR1 as DFQATT and CDR2 as SNEGSKA (reference sequence). The CDR3 nucleotides read TGCAGTGCGACAGTAGCGGGAGGGCCTTCAAAGACCCAGTACTTC. Protein: CSATVAGGPSKTQYF.

The V call is TRBV7-3, the J call TRBJ2-7, with 8 positions matching TRBD2. CDR1 and CDR2 (germline): SGHTA, FQGTGA. The CDR3 runs to 13 residues. This CDR3 is CVFPSGSSYEQYF. CDR3 nucleotides: TGTGTTTTCCCCAGCGGGAGTTCCTACGAGCAGTACTTC.

The chain has TRBV7-3 and TRBJ2-3; TRBD2 agrees at 9 bases. The junction had 10 bases not matched to a gene; V was cut back by 5 bases and J by 4 bases. The CDR3 consists of 16 residues. From germline, CDR1 is SGHTA and CDR2 FQGTGA. The CDR3 region has the DNA TGTGCCAGCAGCCCGGACCGGGCGGGAGGGTCAGATACGCAGTATTTT. Translation: CASSPDRAGGSDTQYF.

V gene TRBV25-1 combines with J gene TRBJ2-6; D is unclear. Germline CDR1 reads MGHDK; CDR2 reads SYGVNS. Trimming cost V 4 bases and J 4 bases, with 11 bases left between them. The CDR3 has 15 amino acids. CDR3 coding DNA: TGTGCCAGCAGTGCTGACAAAGCCGGGGCCAACGTCCTGACTTTC. It translates to CASSADKAGANVLTF.

This rearrangement joins TRBV12-3 or TRBV12-4 to TRBJ2-5; 11 bases line up with TRBD1. The CDR3 contains 14 residues. Trimming removed 6 bases from V and 4 bases from J; junction bases left unmatched: 4. CDR3 DNA sequence: TGTGCCAGCAGACTCGGGACAGGGGGAGAGACCCAGTACTTC. Encoded protein: CASRLGTGGETQYF.